Below, one T cell receptor (beta chain) is given with its context. Its antigen has not been determined. Base qualities are not provided; no much larger clone lies one nucleotide away. These data are taken from a study of CD8 T cells in ankylosing spondylitis (dated by TCRdb to between 2016 and 2019). Concerning the study at large: The study set out to find disease-linked TCR variants by profiling T cell receptor beta repertoires in ankylosing spondylitis patients and healthy donors. The full study cohort comprised roughly 24 ankylosing spondylitis patients and 110 or so healthy donors. Peripheral blood samples were taken, and synovial fluid was additionally collected from ankylosing spondylitis patients. Points the paper makes about the study in general: According to the report, matched synovial fluid samples from ankylosing spondylitis patients were significantly enriched for the disease-linked clones. Blood from ankylosing spondylitis patients appeared to be characterized by a TCR beta motif composed of eight highly homologous amino acid variants. In peripheral blood, the disease-linked clones were found at relatively low frequencies and had a CD8+ phenotype. Some motif variants were previously reported in synovial fluid and blood of reactive arthritis patients, suggesting common disease-initiation mechanisms.

The data were produced on an Illumina HiSeq 2500. Quantitative 5'-RACE with molecular barcodes was the method used to prepare the TCR beta libraries. The source study handled its data this way. A new computational method, built on a probabilistic model of VDJ rearrangement, was used to identify disease-linked TCR variants. TCRdb applied fastp at Q25 and MiXCR to the public reads, then kept only in-frame beta chains. All rows with the same CDR3 protein become a single entry with the most common DNA and genes. TCRdb, rather than the study authors, made the V and J calls. This sample gives 200,000 to 300,000 distinct CDR3 sequences in total; roughly 32% of them show up just once. The top ten constitute approximately 4% of the sample. CDR1 and CDR2 are drawn from the germline V gene (reference sequence): DFQATT, SNEGSKA. The germline ends are 15 bases apart after V is trimmed by 8 bases and J by 5 bases. The CDR3 measures 12 amino acids from cysteine to phenylalanine. The DNA shown is the 36-base CDR3, in frame from base 1.

This receptor was obtained from a male donor with ankylosing spondylitis or in good health (not recorded which). The sample taken for sequencing was blood, either unsorted or a sorted T cell fraction (not recorded which). This receptor chain uses TRBV20-1 and TRBJ1-1; matching of 6 bases hints at TRBD1 as the D gene. The CDR3 amino acid sequence is: CSHIRGDTEAFF. The nucleotides are TGCAGTCATATAAGGGGGGATACTGAAGCTTTCTTT.